This T cell receptor (beta chain) was captured in a study of blood T cell repertoires in COVID-19. Overall study: Spain, Italy and the United States supplied samples that represented acute and convalescent COVID-19.

CDR1 is ENHRY, CDR2 SYGVKD, per germline. V gave up 4 bases and J gave up 1 base; unmatched junction bases: 7. This CDR3 comprises 16 residues. The assay was immunoSEQ multiplex PCR, and TCRdb's table has in-frame clones only and misses some. The sample has about 140,000 clones; around 89% are singletons. The sample consisted of peripheral blood. The clonotype comes from a human donor in a cohort sampled during active COVID-19. The rearrangement uses TRBV10-3 and TRBJ1-1; 9 bases map to TRBD1. The CDR3 region is CAISARTGAGNTEAFF. The CDR3 DNA reads as TGTGCCATCAGTGCAAGGACAGGGGCGGGGAACACTGAAGCTTTCTTT.